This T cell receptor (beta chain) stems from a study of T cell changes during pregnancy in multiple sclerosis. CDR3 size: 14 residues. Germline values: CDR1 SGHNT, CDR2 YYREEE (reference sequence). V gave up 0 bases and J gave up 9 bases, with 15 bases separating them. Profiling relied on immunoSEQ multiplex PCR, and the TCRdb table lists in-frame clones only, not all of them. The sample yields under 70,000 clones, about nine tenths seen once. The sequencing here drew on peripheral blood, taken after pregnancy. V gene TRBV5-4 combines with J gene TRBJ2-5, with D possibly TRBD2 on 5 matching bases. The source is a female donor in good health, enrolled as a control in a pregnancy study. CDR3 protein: CASSLGGLILSQYF. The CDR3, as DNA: TGTGCCAGCAGCTTGGGCGGACTGATATTATCCCAGTACTTC.